In this sample, the clone carrying this T cell receptor (beta chain) turned up a few times. Its antigen remains unknown. This specimen comes from a study of blood T cells in healthy people across ages. The V end was cut by 5 bases, the J end by 1 base, with 12 bases between. The CDR3 extends over 14 amino acids. Germline assignment: CDR1 SEHNR and CDR2 FQNEAQ (reference sequence). A second PCR of 7 to 11 cycles used a sample-barcoded 5' primer and a J-beta primer mix. TCRdb ran MiXCR on the 5' RACE reads and lists one entry per CDR3 protein. The data hold approximately 1,000,000 distinct CDR3 sequences, with around 43% observed a single time. Per sample, at least 6 micrograms of total RNA were extracted. Findings and caveats of the study: Researchers report that TCR beta diversity correlated strongly with naive T cell percentage.

The sequencing input was blood. V is TRBV7-9 and J is TRBJ2-7; TRBD2 might be the D (5 bases). The receptor's source is a woman between 55 and 75 years old in good health. The CDR3 DNA reads as TGTGCCAGCAGCCAACTGAGGGCGTCCTACGAGCAGTACTTC. Translated: CASSQLRASYEQYF.